The 26 T cell receptor beta chains below were found in one sample sequenced in a study of spatial heterogeneity in lung cancer. Study-wide results and caveats: Tracking of tumor mutation counts was seen in expanded intratumoral alpha and beta TCR counts.

TCRdb passed the 5' RACE reads through MiXCR, listing each CDR3 protein once. The data contain 9,500 to 11,000 distinct CDR3 sequences, around 8.3% of them singletons. These receptors' antigens are unknown. The time point denotes: sample taken at primary tumor resection. Sequences were derived from lung tumor tissue, sampled at surgery. Receptor source: a female donor with early-stage non-small cell lung cancer.

This clonotype is labeled medium-sized (0.01 to 0.1%). This beta chain appears as a stray read in a library generated for alpha chains; its size is not informative. The J gene is TRBJ2-1, the V gene TRBV5-5; D ambiguous. From germline, CDR1 is SGHKS and CDR2 YYEKEE (reference sequence). Trimming cost V 4 bases and J 5 bases, with 19 bases left between them. The CDR3 length is 16 residues. The CDR3 nucleotides are TGTGCCAGCAGCCCGAGGACGGATTCCTTCAACAATGAGCAGTTCTTC. Translating gives CASSPRTDSFNNEQFF.

In this sample, this clonotype turned up a few times. As an off-target read in a library built for alpha chains, this beta chain has a frequency of little significance. V is TRBV3-1 and J is TRBJ2-5; D might be TRBD1 or TRBD2, each matching 7 bases. The CDR3 consists of 15 residues. The V gene's germline CDR1 is LGHDT and CDR2 YNNKEL (reference sequence). Trimming removed 4 bases from V and 2 bases from J, with 14 bases in between. This chain's CDR3 is CASSLPQGGQETQYF. CDR3 coding DNA: TGTGCCAGCAGCCTACCTCAGGGGGGGCAAGAGACCCAGTACTTC.

To note about this clonotype: A library made for alpha chains picked up this beta chain off target, so its size means little. The V and J genes are TRBV11-2 and TRBJ2-2; D is unresolved. The CDR3 length is 13 residues. Trimming pared 5 bases from V and 1 base from J, leaving 5 bases between. The germline V gene has CDR1 SGHAT and CDR2 FQNNGV. In DNA, the CDR3 is TGTGCCAGCAGCGAGGTGAACACCGGGGAGCTGTTTTTT. It specifies CASSEVNTGELFF.

This clonotype was observed many times. This beta chain lies outside the target of a library built for alpha chains; its clone size means little. The chain employs TRBV12-3 or TRBV12-4 and TRBJ2-7, with 10 bases matching TRBD2. The V and J ends lost 6 bases and 1 base, in that order; junction bases with no gene match: 3. There are 14 residues in the CDR3. In DNA, the CDR3 is TGTGCCAGCAGCCATAGCGGGGGGTCCTACGAGCAGTACTTC. It translates to CASSHSGGSYEQYF.

A note on this clonotype: Within a library made for alpha chains, this beta chain is off target, and its count is uninformative. The chain joins TRBV7-3 to TRBJ2-3; D may be TRBD1 or TRBD2 (6 bases each). CDR3 size: 14 residues. Between the trimmed V and J ends, which lost 7 bases and 6 bases, there was a span of 17 bases. Germline V lookup: CDR1 SGHTA, CDR2 FQGTGA. CDR3 loop: CASTLGGPVDTQYF. Written as DNA, the CDR3 is TGTGCCAGCACCCTCGGGGGCCCCGTGGATACGCAGTATTTT. The variable domain in full, completed from reference TRBV7-3 and TRBJ2-3, reads GAGVSQTPSNKVTEKGKYVELRCDPISGHTALYWYRQSLGQGPEFLIYFQGTGAADDSGLPNDRFFAVRPEGSVSTLKIQRTERGDSAVYLCASTLGGPVDTQYFGPGTRLTVL.

This clonotype was found many times. The library was prepared for alpha chains; this beta chain is a stray read, so its frequency means little. The rearrangement links TRBV7-9 to TRBJ2-5; unclear D gene. The CDR3 totals 12 residues. The V end lost 3 bases, the J end lost 0 bases, and 2 bases lay between the germline ends. Germline CDR1 SEHNR, CDR2 FQNEAQ (reference sequence). The CDR3 DNA reads TGTGCCAGCAGCTTCGACCAAGAGACCCAGTACTTC. Its protein product is CASSFDQETQYF.

By frequency in the sample, this clonotype is medium-sized. Being off target in a library aimed at alpha chains, this beta chain has a size of little meaning. The rearrangement uses TRBV12-3 or TRBV12-4 and TRBJ2-3; 7 nucleotides match TRBD2. This CDR3 is built from 16 residues. The V and J ends lost 6 bases and 2 bases, in that order; junction bases with no gene match: 11. The CDR3 region has the DNA TGTGCCAGCAGCTCTTGGGCGGGGACTAACACAGATACGCAGTATTTT. It specifies CASSSWAGTNTDTQYF.

This clonotype has at least ten counts. This beta chain is a stray read from a library made for alpha chains; its abundance is not meaningful. V gene TRBV11-3 combines with J gene TRBJ2-5, with unresolved D. The CDR3 loop spans 13 amino acids. Trimming left V 3 bases short and J 5 bases short, with 10 bases between. Germline CDR1 and CDR2: SGHNT and YENEEA. The CDR3 region is CASSFVSGETQYF. DNA for the CDR3: TGTGCCAGCAGCTTCGTGAGTGGGGAGACCCAGTACTTC. Combining the CDR3 with reference TRBV11-3 and TRBJ2-5 gives the whole variable domain EAGVVQSPRYKIIEKKQPVAFWCNPISGHNTLYWYLQNLGQGPELLIRYENEEAVDDSQLPKDRFSAERLKGVDSTLKIQPAELGDSAVYLCASSFVSGETQYFGPGTRLLVL.

This clonotype was counted at least ten times. A library made for alpha chains picked up this beta chain off target, so its size means little. This chain connects TRBV15 to TRBJ2-2; 7 nucleotides agree with TRBD2. V lost 4 bases and J lost 5; bases outside the gene matches: 13. This CDR3 region has 17 residues. CDR1 LNHNV and CDR2 YYDKDF come from the germline V gene (reference sequence). The DNA for the CDR3 is TGTGCCACCAGCAAAGGGCGGGGGATCGATGGTACCGGGGAGCTGTTTTTT. Protein sequence: CATSKGRGIDGTGELFF.

This clonotype is judged medium-sized (0.01 to 0.1%). This beta chain is a stray read from a library made for alpha chains; its abundance is not meaningful. The CDR3 region is CASSPPGQTSYEQYF. CDR3 in DNA: TGTGCCAGCAGTCCGCCGGGACAGACGTCCTACGAGCAGTACTTC. The chain joins TRBV28 to TRBJ2-7; 7 bases match TRBD1. From germline, CDR1 is MDHEN and CDR2 SYDVKM. Unmatched junction bases numbered 8, after V lost 5 bases and J lost 1 base. This CDR3 is built from 15 residues.

This clonotype was found many times. This beta chain represents an off-target read in a library built for alpha chains; its size is of limited meaning. The chain joins TRBV7-6 to TRBJ2-5; no reliable D call. The CDR3 has 16 amino acids. V lost 5 bases and J lost 1, with 17 bases in between. CDR1 is SGHVS and CDR2 is FNYEAQ in the germline V gene. The CDR3: CASSPAWVLTQETQYF. In DNA, the CDR3 is TGTGCCAGCAGCCCAGCATGGGTTCTCACCCAAGAGACCCAGTACTTC.

This clonotype has at least ten counts. Within a library made for alpha chains, this beta chain is off target, and its count is uninformative. The chain recombines TRBV30 with TRBJ1-5; 9 bases fit TRBD1. Germline V gene lookup returns CDR1 GTSNPN and CDR2 SVGIG (reference sequence). CDR3 length: 14 amino acids. J gave up 4 bases and V 4 bases, and 5 bases lay outside the gene matches. The CDR3: CAWTKGTGNQPQHF. For the CDR3, the DNA is TGTGCCTGGACTAAGGGGACAGGGAATCAGCCCCAGCATTTT.

Judged by abundance, this clonotype is medium-sized. Found in a library prepared for alpha chains, this beta chain is an off-target read, and its abundance has little meaning. The rearrangement links TRBV18 to TRBJ2-6; D possibly matches TRBD1 or TRBD2 (5 bases each). CDR1 and CDR2 from the germline V gene are KGHSH and LQKENI. The CDR3 totals 13 residues. The V end was cut by 2 bases, the J end by 11 bases, with 10 bases between. This CDR3 is CASSPRGDDVLTF. As DNA, the CDR3 is TGTGCCAGCTCACCAAGAGGGGACGACGTCCTGACTTTC.

This clonotype was counted only a few times. The size of this beta chain means little, since it is a stray read in a library made for alpha chains. The chain joins TRBV5-4 to TRBJ2-1, with TRBD1 matching 7 bases. The V segment lost 4 bases and the J segment 7 bases; nucleotides outside the gene matches: 11. This CDR3 comprises 15 residues. Germline V gene lookup returns CDR1 SGHNT and CDR2 YYREEE (reference sequence). CDR3 nucleotides: TGTGCCAGCAGCCAACCGATCGGGACAGCTAATGAGCAGTTCTTC. Translated, it gives CASSQPIGTANEQFF. The variable domain in full, completed from reference TRBV5-4 and TRBJ2-1, reads ETGVTQSPTHLIKTRGQQVTLRCSSQSGHNTVSWYQQALGQGPQFIFQYYREEENGRGNFPPRFSGLQFPNYSSELNVNALELDDSALYLCASSQPIGTANEQFFGPGTRLTVL.

By frequency in the sample, this clonotype is medium-sized. This beta chain lies outside the target of a library built for alpha chains; its clone size means little. The V gene is TRBV18, the J gene TRBJ1-6; D perhaps matches TRBD1 (6 bases). Germline V gene lookup returns CDR1 KGHSH and CDR2 LQKENI. V shed 3 bases and J shed 6 bases, with 12 bases lying between them. This CDR3 is built from 15 residues. CDR3 DNA: TGTGCCAGCTCACCGTCAGGGGCCATTAATTCACCCCTCCACTTT. Amino acid sequence: CASSPSGAINSPLHF. Supplemented by reference TRBV18 and TRBJ1-6, the full variable domain reads NAGVMQNPRHLVRRRGQEARLRCSPMKGHSHVYWYRQLPEEGLKFMVYLQKENIIDESGMPKERFSAEFPKEGPSILRIQQVVRGDSAAYFCASSPSGAINSPLHFGNGTRLTVT.

On this clonotype itself: As an off-target read in a library built for alpha chains, this beta chain has a frequency of little significance. The rearrangement uses TRBV7-6 and TRBJ2-3; TRBD2 agrees at 8 bases. V shed 1 base, J shed 6 bases, and the junction held 6 bases outside the gene matches. This CDR3 comprises 15 residues. The germline gives CDR1 SGHVS, CDR2 FNYEAQ. The CDR3 spells CASSLGTSQQDTQYF. In nucleotides, the CDR3 is TGTGCCAGCAGCTTAGGGACTAGCCAGCAGGATACGCAGTATTTT.

A remark on this clonotype: A library prepared for alpha chains yielded this beta chain as an off-target read; its size is of little meaning. This rearrangement joins TRBV20-1 to TRBJ2-2; TRBD1 aligns across 8 bases. Germline V gives CDR1 DFQATT, CDR2 SNEGSKA (reference sequence). The CDR3 extends over 14 amino acids. V gave up 4 bases and J gave up 0 bases; unmatched junction bases: 1. The CDR3: CSAKQGANTGELFF. The CDR3 DNA reads TGCAGTGCTAAACAGGGGGCGAACACCGGGGAGCTGTTTTTT.

In its sample, this clonotype was seen many times. Because the library targeted alpha chains, this beta chain is an off-target read whose size means little. The rearrangement links TRBV7-8 to TRBJ1-3; D gene unclear. Trimming took 1 base from V and 4 from J, leaving 14 bases between them. Germline V gives CDR1 SGHVS, CDR2 FQNEAQ. CDR3 length: 16 residues. CDR3 DNA: TGTGCCAGCAGCTTAGGAACAGCTGTCGGCGGAAACACCATATATTTT. Translation: CASSLGTAVGGNTIYF.

This clonotype was observed at least ten times. As an off-target read in a library built for alpha chains, this beta chain has a frequency of little significance. The rearrangement uses TRBV6-6 and TRBJ2-2, with 7 nucleotides matching TRBD1. V gave up 11 bases and J gave up 3 bases; unmatched junction bases: 6. The germline CDR1 and CDR2 sequences are MNHNY and SVGAGI (reference sequence). This CDR3 is built from 13 residues. The chain's CDR3 is CAVRDSYTGELFF. The CDR3 bases are TGTGCCGTAAGGGACAGCTACACCGGGGAGCTGTTTTTT.

The sample holds many counts of this clonotype. Since it is a stray read in a library aimed at alpha chains, this beta chain has a size that is not meaningful. The chain carries TRBV7-9 and TRBJ1-3; D is uncertain. Trimming took off 5 bases at V and 4 bases at J, with 6 bases between the two ends. The CDR3 contains 12 residues. The germline V gene encodes CDR1 SEHNR and CDR2 FQNEAQ (reference sequence). The chain's CDR3 is CASSPRGNTIYF. In DNA form, the CDR3 reads TGTGCCAGCAGCCCCCGCGGAAACACCATATATTTT.

In this sample, this clonotype turned up many times. With the library built for alpha chains, this beta chain is off target and its frequency is not meaningful. The chain combines TRBV24-1 with TRBJ1-1, with 8 bases aligning to TRBD1. Germline loops: CDR1 KGHDR, CDR2 SFDVKD. The J segment lost 11 bases and the V segment lost 8 bases, leaving 12 bases of the junction unmatched. The CDR3 length is 13 residues. CDR3 nucleotides: TGTGCCACCACCAGGGACAGGACGAAAGGTGCTTTCTTT. Translated, it gives CATTRDRTKGAFF.

Ten or more counts support this clonotype. Being off target in a library aimed at alpha chains, this beta chain has a size of little meaning. The CDR3 reads CSAGGRPYSNQPQHF. CDR3 in DNA: TGCAGTGCTGGAGGGAGGCCTTATAGCAATCAGCCCCAGCATTTT. The chain employs TRBV20-1 and TRBJ1-5; D ambiguous. Between the trimmed V and J ends, which lost 5 bases and 0 bases, there was a span of 14 bases. Looked up from germline, CDR1 is DFQATT and CDR2 is SNEGSKA (reference sequence). CDR3 size: 15 residues.

This clonotype showed up many times. Since it is a stray read in a library aimed at alpha chains, this beta chain has a size that is not meaningful. The chain links TRBV18 to TRBJ2-5; a weak D match, TRBD1 (6 bases). This CDR3 spans 12 amino acids. Looked up from germline, CDR1 is KGHSH and CDR2 is LQKENI. V lost 6 bases to trimming and J lost 1 base, with 6 bases between them. The CDR3: CASSTGQETQYF. Written as DNA, the CDR3 is TGTGCCAGCTCGACAGGCCAAGAGACCCAGTACTTC.

This clonotype showed up just a few times. Found in a library prepared for alpha chains, this beta chain is an off-target read, and its abundance has little meaning. The CDR3 nucleotides read TGTGCCAGCACCGGCGGCTCCTACGAGCAGTACTTC. This gives the protein CASTGGSYEQYF. V usage is TRBV28 and J usage is TRBJ2-7; D uncertain. The CDR3 is made up of 12 amino acids. Germline V gives CDR1 MDHEN, CDR2 SYDVKM. V lost 7 bases and J lost 0, with 7 bases in between. The whole variable domain, filled in from reference TRBV28 and TRBJ2-7, reads DVKVTQSSRYLVKRTGEKVFLECVQDMDHENMFWYRQDPGLGLRLIYFSYDVKMKEKGDIPEGYSVSREKKERFSLILESASTNQTSMYLCASTGGSYEQYFGPGTRLTVT.

As for this clonotype: A library prepared for alpha chains yielded this beta chain as an off-target read; its size is of little meaning. This chain connects TRBV20-1 to TRBJ2-1; a weak D match, TRBD2 (6 bases). This CDR3 spans 14 amino acids. The V end was cut by 1 base, the J end by 1 base, with 8 bases between. Germline values: CDR1 DFQATT, CDR2 SNEGSKA (reference sequence). The CDR3 is CSARGRGSYNEQFF. The DNA for the CDR3 is TGCAGTGCTAGAGGACGGGGGTCCTACAATGAGCAGTTCTTC.

This clonotype was counted many times. This beta chain slipped into a library made for alpha chains as a stray read, so its size is not meaningful. The chain employs TRBV7-3 and TRBJ1-4; 9 bases map to TRBD1. Germline V gene lookup returns CDR1 SGHTA and CDR2 FQGTGA. V was pared by 5 bases and J by 0 bases, with 1 base of the junction left unmatched. The CDR3 is 15 amino acids. This CDR3 reads CASSRTGATNEKLFF. The CDR3 region has the DNA TGTGCCAGCAGCCGGACAGGGGCAACTAATGAAAAACTGTTTTTT.